One sample yielded the 2 T cell receptor beta chains listed below, sequenced in a study of blood T cell repertoires in COVID-19. Method: immunoSEQ multiplex PCR; TCRdb's copy keeps in-frame clones and lacks some. The sample lists about 190,000 clones, more than 85% occurring once. The specimen sequenced was peripheral blood. The origin of the receptors is a man under 40 with acute or convalescent COVID-19.

The rearrangement uses TRBV18 and TRBJ1-3; D remains unclear. There are 17 residues in the CDR3. The V end was cut by 4 bases, the J end by 6 bases, with 22 bases between. Germline V gives CDR1 KGHSH, CDR2 LQKENI. The DNA for the CDR3 is TGTGCCAGCTCACTAGGCCAGACCGGGAGGAAGGAAAACACCATATATTTT. It specifies CASSLGQTGRKENTIYF.

This chain uses TRBV10-1 with TRBJ2-1; 16 bases match TRBD2. The ends lost 6 bases at V and 3 bases at J; junction bases unmatched: 14. This CDR3 comprises 20 residues. Germline V CDR1 and CDR2: WNHNN, SYGVQD (reference sequence). The CDR3 loop reads CASSRSPGLAGGPGYNEQFF. The CDR3 DNA is TGCGCCAGCAGCCGCTCTCCGGGACTAGCGGGAGGGCCGGGCTACAATGAGCAGTTCTTC.